The 6 T cell receptor beta chains below come from one sample, sequenced in a study of blood T cell repertoires in COVID-19. Method: immunoSEQ multiplex PCR; TCRdb's copy keeps in-frame clones and lacks some. Among roughly 77,000 clones listed, roughly four fifths were seen once. The specimen sequenced was peripheral blood. Receptors originate from a man aged 55 to 70 with COVID-19, enrolled during active disease.

The genes are TRBV5-1 and TRBJ1-2; TRBD1 aligns across 7 bases. In germline, CDR1 is SGHRS, CDR2 YFSETQ. With 3 bases clipped from V and 0 bases from J, the junction kept 5 bases outside the gene matches. The CDR3 extends over 15 amino acids. This CDR3 is CASSSRDRANYGYTF. CDR3 nucleotides: TGCGCCAGCAGCTCAAGGGACAGAGCTAACTATGGCTACACCTTC.

The rearrangement links TRBV19 to TRBJ1-5; TRBD1 might be the D (6 bases). Per the germline V gene, CDR1 is LNHDA and CDR2 is SQIVND (reference sequence). The CDR3 runs 16 residues. Trimming shortened V by 5 bases and J by 6 bases, and 20 bases separated the two germline ends. The CDR3 is CASSPVGGDGGQPQHF. Here the CDR3 DNA reads TGTGCCAGTAGTCCCGTAGGGGGGGACGGGGGTCAGCCCCAGCATTTT.

The rearrangement uses TRBV9 and TRBJ2-1, with 10 bases that match TRBD2. CDR3 size: 14 residues. The V and J ends lost 6 bases and 5 bases, in that order; junction bases with no gene match: 5. Per the germline V gene, CDR1 is SGDLS and CDR2 is YYNGEE. Here the CDR3 reads CASTVGTSDNEQFF. CDR3 nucleotide sequence: TGTGCCAGCACAGTCGGGACTAGCGACAATGAGCAGTTCTTC.

V is TRBV6-5 and J is TRBJ1-1, with D uncertain. The germline V gene encodes CDR1 MNHEY and CDR2 SVGAGI. The V end was cut by 6 bases, the J end by 0 bases, with 8 bases between. The CDR3 totals 13 residues. The CDR3 nucleotides read TGTGCCAGCAGCCTGTATCTGAACACTGAAGCTTTCTTT. Translating it yields CASSLYLNTEAFF.

The rearrangement links TRBV14 to TRBJ2-3, with TRBD2 identical over 8 bases. Germline V gene sequence: CDR1 SGHDN, CDR2 FVKESK. There are 17 residues in the CDR3. V dropped 4 bases and J dropped 2; count of bases not matched to a gene: 11. CDR3 DNA: TGTGCCAGCAGCCTTCGGGGGGGGGATCGTATCACAGATACGCAGTATTTT. Protein product: CASSLRGGDRITDTQYF.

This clone was detected only once. V usage is TRBV5-1 and J usage is TRBJ2-1; 7 bases match TRBD1. With V trimmed by 4 bases and J by 0 bases, 4 bases remained unmatched. Germline CDR1 is SGHRS and CDR2 is YFSETQ. The CDR3 runs to 15 residues. The CDR3 DNA sequence: TGCGCCAGCAGCATGGGACAGCTCTCCTACAATGAGCAGTTCTTC. The encoded protein is CASSMGQLSYNEQFF.